This is a list of T cell receptor beta chains from one sample in a study of blood T cell dynamics during melanoma immunotherapy. Repertoires were generated with immunoSEQ multiplex PCR, while TCRdb's copy carries only in-frame clones and drops some. The sample records about 6,300 clones, around 90% being singletons. The source was blood, collected from a patient treated with checkpoint blockade. Every receptor here comes from a human donor with melanoma. CDR3s include the opening cysteine and the closing phenylalanine or tryptophan. Each record gives: clone size, V gene, J gene, D gene, CDR3 DNA, CDR3 protein. The D gene is left open where the match is weak. Size tells how often a clone was seen (once, few, many) or the class of an expanded clone, and some rows leave it out.

.,TRBV5-6,TRBJ1-1,.,TGTGCCAGCAGCAGGGACACCAATACCAGGCGGTTCTTT,CASSRDTNTRRFF
.,TRBV7-2,TRBJ2-7,TRBD2,TGTGCCAGCAGCTTAGCTAGCGGGGGGGCCTACGAGCAGTACTTC,CASSLASGGAYEQYF
.,TRBV10-3,TRBJ2-3,TRBD2,TGTGCCATCAGGTCCGGGACTAGCGGGCGGGGAGATACGCAGTATTTT,CAIRSGTSGRGDTQYF
.,TRBV19,TRBJ1-1,.,TGTGCCAGTAGTGACAGGTTGAACACTGAAGCTTTCTTT,CASSDRLNTEAFF
.,TRBV30,TRBJ2-2,.,TGTGCCTGGATAGGGAAACCGGGACTTCTCACCGGGGAGCTGTTTTTT,CAWIGKPGLLTGELFF
.,TRBV9,TRBJ2-2,TRBD1,TGTGCCAGCAGCGGGACAGGGAGCACCGGGGAGCTGTTTTTT,CASSGTGSTGELFF
once,TRBV14,TRBJ2-2,TRBD2,TGTGCCAGCAGCTTTCGACTAGCGGGGAACACCGGGGAGCTGTTTTTT,CASSFRLAGNTGELFF
.,TRBV5-8,TRBJ2-1,.,TGTGCCAGCAGCTTCCCCGGCAATGAGCAGTTCTTC,CASSFPGNEQFF
.,TRBV6-1,TRBJ2-7,TRBD2,TGTGCCAGCATTCCGGGACTAGACTCCTACGAGCAGTACTTC,CASIPGLDSYEQYF
once,TRBV9,TRBJ2-5,TRBD2,TGTGCCAGCAGCGTCGGGGCTAGCGGGGGGGCCATTGAGACCCAGTACTTC,CASSVGASGGAIETQYF
few,TRBV25-1,TRBJ1-5,.,TGTGCCAGCAGTCAAACCGGTATCAATCAGCCCCAGCATTTT,CASSQTGINQPQHF
.,TRBV7-9,TRBJ1-2,TRBD1,TGTGCCAGCAGCTTAGTCGGGACAGGGAAGTATGGCTACACCTTC,CASSLVGTGKYGYTF
.,TRBV6-1,TRBJ2-7,.,TGTGCCAGCAGTGAAGCGAACACGATACTCTACGAGCAGTACTTC,CASSEANTILYEQYF
.,TRBV4-1,TRBJ1-4,.,TGCGCCAGCAGCCAAGAAGGACGGGCTAATGAAAAACTGTTTTTT,CASSQEGRANEKLFF
.,TRBV5-1,TRBJ1-2,TRBD1,TGCGCCAGCAGCTTTTACCCGGGACAGGGGGCCATCTATGGCTACACCTTC,CASSFYPGQGAIYGYTF
once,TRBV5-1,TRBJ2-3,TRBD2,TGCGCCAGCAGCTTGTCCCCCCCAGCGGGGGCGGCAGATACGCAGTATTTT,CASSLSPPAGAADTQYF